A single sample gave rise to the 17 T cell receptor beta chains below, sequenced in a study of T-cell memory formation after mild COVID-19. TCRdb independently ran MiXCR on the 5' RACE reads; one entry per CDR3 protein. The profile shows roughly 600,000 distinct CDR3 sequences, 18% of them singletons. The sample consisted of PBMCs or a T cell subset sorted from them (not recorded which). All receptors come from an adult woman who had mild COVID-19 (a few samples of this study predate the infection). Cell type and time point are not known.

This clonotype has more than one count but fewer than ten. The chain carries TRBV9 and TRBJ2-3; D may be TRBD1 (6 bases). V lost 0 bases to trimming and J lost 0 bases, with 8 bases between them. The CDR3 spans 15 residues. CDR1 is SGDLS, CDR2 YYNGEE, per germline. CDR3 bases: TGTGCCAGCAGCGTAGGACAGGAAAGCACAGATACGCAGTATTTT. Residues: CASSVGQESTDTQYF.

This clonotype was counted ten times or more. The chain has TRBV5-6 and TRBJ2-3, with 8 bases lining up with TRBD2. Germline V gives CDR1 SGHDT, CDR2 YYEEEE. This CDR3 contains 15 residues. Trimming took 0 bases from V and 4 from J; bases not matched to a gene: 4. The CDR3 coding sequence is TGTGCCAGCAGCTTGGCGTCGGGAGGGCCAGATACGCAGTATTTT. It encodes CASSLASGGPDTQYF.

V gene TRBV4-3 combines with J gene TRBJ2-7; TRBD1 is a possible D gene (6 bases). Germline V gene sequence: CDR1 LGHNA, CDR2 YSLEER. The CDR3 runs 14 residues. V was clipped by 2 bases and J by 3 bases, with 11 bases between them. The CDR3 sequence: CASSQRDTYYEQYF. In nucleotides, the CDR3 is TGCGCCAGCAGCCAAAGGGACACCTACTACGAGCAGTACTTC.

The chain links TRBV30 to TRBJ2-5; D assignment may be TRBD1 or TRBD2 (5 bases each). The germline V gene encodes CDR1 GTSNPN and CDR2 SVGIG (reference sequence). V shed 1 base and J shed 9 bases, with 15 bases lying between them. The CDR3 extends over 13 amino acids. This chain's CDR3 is CAWSDLPLGAQYF. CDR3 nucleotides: TGTGCCTGGAGTGACCTACCCCTGGGGGCCCAGTACTTC.

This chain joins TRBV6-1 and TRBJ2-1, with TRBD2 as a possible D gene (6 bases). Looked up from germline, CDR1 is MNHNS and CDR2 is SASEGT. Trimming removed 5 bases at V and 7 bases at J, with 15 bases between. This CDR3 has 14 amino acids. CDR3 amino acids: CASSTRLDGNEQFF. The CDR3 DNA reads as TGTGCCAGCAGTACCCGACTAGATGGGAATGAGCAGTTCTTC.

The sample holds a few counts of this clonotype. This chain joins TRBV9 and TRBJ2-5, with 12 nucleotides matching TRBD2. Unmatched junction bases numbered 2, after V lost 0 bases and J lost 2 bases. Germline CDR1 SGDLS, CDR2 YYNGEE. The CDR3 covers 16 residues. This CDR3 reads CASSVGLAGEQETQYF. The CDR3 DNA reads TGTGCCAGCAGCGTAGGACTAGCGGGGGAACAAGAGACCCAGTACTTC.

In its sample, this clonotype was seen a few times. Here the CDR3 reads CASRGNLPTDTQYF. In DNA form, the CDR3 reads TGTGCCAGTAGGGGAAATCTCCCCACAGATACGCAGTATTTT. The chain uses TRBV7-6 and TRBJ2-3; tentatively, D is TRBD1 (5 bases). The V end was cut by 9 bases, the J end by 2 bases, with 15 bases between. Germline V gives CDR1 SGHVS, CDR2 FNYEAQ. The CDR3 length is 14 residues.

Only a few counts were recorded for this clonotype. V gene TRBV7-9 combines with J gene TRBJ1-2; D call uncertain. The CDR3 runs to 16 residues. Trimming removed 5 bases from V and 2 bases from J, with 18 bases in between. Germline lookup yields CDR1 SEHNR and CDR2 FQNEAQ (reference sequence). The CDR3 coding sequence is TGTGCCAGCAGCCCAACATCGGAGCCTCACAACTATGGCTACACCTTC. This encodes CASSPTSEPHNYGYTF.

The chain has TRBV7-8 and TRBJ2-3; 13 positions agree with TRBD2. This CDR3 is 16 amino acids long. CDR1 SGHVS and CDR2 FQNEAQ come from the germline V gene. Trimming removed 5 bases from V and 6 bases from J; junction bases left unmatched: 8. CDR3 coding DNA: TGTGCCAGCAGCCTGAGGACTAGCGGGAGTGGCGATACGCAGTATTTT. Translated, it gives CASSLRTSGSGDTQYF.

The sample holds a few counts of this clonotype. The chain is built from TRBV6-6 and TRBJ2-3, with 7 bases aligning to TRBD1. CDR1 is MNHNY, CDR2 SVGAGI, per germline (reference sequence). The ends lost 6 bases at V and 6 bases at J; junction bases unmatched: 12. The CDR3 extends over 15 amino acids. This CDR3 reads CASSPVTGVPDTQYF. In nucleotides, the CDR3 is TGTGCCAGCAGCCCCGTAACAGGGGTCCCCGATACGCAGTATTTT.

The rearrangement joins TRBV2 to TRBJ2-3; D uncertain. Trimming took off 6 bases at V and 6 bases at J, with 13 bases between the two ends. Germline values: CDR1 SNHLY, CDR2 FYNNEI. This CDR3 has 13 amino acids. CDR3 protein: CASRETVRDTQYF. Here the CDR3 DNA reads TGTGCCAGCAGGGAGACGGTACGGGATACGCAGTATTTT.

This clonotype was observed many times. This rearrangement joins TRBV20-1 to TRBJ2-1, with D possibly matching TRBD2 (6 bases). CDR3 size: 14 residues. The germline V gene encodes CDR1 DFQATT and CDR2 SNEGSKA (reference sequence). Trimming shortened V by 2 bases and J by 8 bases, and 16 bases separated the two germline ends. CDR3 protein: CSARPGGARHEQFF. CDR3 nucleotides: TGCAGTGCTAGACCCGGGGGAGCGAGGCATGAGCAGTTCTTC.

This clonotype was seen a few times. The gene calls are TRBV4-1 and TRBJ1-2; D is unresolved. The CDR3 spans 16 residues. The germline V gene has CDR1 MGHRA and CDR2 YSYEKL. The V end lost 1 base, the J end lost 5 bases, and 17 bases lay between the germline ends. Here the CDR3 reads CASSQGVVDPKYGYTF. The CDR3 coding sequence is TGCGCCAGCAGCCAAGGAGTGGTAGATCCGAAGTATGGCTACACCTTC.

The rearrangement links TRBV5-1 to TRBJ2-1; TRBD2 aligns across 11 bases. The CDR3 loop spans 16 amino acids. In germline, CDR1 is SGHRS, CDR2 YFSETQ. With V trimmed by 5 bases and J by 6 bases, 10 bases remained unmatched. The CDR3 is CASSRIAGGPSNEQFF. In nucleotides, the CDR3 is TGCGCCAGCAGTAGAATAGCGGGAGGGCCATCCAATGAGCAGTTCTTC. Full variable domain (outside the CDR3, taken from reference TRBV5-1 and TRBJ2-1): KAGVTQTPRYLIKTRGQQVTLSCSPISGHRSVSWYQQTPGQGLQFLFEYFSETQRNKGNFPGRFSGRQFSNSRSEMNVSTLELGDSALYLCASSRIAGGPSNEQFFGPGTRLTVL.

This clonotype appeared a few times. This chain's CDR3 is CASSSAVGGGNEQFF. The CDR3 nucleotides are TGTGCCAGCAGTTCAGCGGTAGGGGGGGGCAATGAGCAGTTCTTC. The V call is TRBV12-3 or TRBV12-4, the J call TRBJ2-1; D is possibly TRBD2 (7 bases). The CDR3 extends over 15 amino acids. V dropped 4 bases and J dropped 6 bases, with 16 bases sitting between them.

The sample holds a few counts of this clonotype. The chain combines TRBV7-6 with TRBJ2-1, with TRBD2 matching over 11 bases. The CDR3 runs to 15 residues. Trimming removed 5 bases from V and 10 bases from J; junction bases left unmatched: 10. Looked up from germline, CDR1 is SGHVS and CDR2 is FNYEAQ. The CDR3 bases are TGTGCCAGCAGCCCGTCGGGACTAGCGGCGATGGAGCAGTTCTTC. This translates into CASSPSGLAAMEQFF.

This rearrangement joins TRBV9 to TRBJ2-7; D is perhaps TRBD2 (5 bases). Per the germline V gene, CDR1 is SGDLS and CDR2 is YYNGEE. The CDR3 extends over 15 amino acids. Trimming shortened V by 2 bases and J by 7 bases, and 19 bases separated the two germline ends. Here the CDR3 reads CASSVSWSTGWEQYF. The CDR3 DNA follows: TGTGCCAGCAGCGTGTCGTGGAGTACGGGGTGGGAGCAGTACTTC.